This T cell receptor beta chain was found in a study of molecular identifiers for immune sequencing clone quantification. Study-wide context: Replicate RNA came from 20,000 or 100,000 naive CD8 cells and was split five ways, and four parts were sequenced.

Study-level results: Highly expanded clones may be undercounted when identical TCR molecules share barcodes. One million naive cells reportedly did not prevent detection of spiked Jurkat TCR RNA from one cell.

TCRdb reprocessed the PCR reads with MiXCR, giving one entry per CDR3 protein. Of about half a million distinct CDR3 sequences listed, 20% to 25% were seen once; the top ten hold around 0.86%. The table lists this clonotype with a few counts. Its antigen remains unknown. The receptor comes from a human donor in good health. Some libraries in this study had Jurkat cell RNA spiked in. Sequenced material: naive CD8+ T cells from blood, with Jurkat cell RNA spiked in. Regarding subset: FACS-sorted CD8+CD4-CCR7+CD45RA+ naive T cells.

DNA of the CDR3: TGTGCCAGAAGCACCCGCCTCTGGAGGTTATCCTACGAGCAGTACTTC. It yields the protein CARSTRLWRLSYEQYF. The V call is TRBV5-3, the J call TRBJ2-7; TRBD2 is a possible D gene (5 bases). TRBV5-3 is treated as an ORF (open reading frame) with a function not yet certain. The V and J ends lost 4 bases and 1 base respectively, with 18 bases between them. The CDR3 runs to 16 residues.